Listed here are 28 T cell receptor beta chains from one sample, sequenced in a study of blood T cell repertoires in COVID-19. Data came from immunoSEQ multiplex PCR; TCRdb stores just in-frame clones and leaves some out. The sample has roughly 150,000 clones, around 82% seen once. Source material: peripheral blood. These receptors were taken from an elderly man with COVID-19, enrolled during active disease.

This clone was seen only once. The chain recombines TRBV6-5 with TRBJ1-2; perhaps TRBD1 as D (5 bases). Germline V lookup: CDR1 MNHEY, CDR2 SVGAGI. V lost 2 bases, J lost 4 bases, and 11 bases lay in between. CDR3 length: 14 residues. DNA of the CDR3: TGTGCCAGCAGTTACGGGGCACCCTCCTATGGCTACACCTTC. Translation: CASSYGAPSYGYTF.

The chain employs TRBV3-1 (or the pseudogene TRBV3-2) and TRBJ2-3; 8 bases fit TRBD1. This CDR3 has 16 residues. Germline CDR1 and CDR2: LGHDT and YNNKEL (reference sequence). V shed 1 base, J shed 3 bases, and the junction held 6 bases outside the gene matches. CDR3 in DNA: TGTGCCAGCAGCCAAGGGGCCCGACAGGGGACAGATACGCAGTATTTT. Protein sequence: CASSQGARQGTDTQYF.

The CDR3 region has the DNA TGTGCCAGCAGCCAAGATATTGGGACAGGGTATAGTGGCTACACCTTC. Its translation is CASSQDIGTGYSGYTF. This rearrangement joins TRBV14 to TRBJ1-2, with 9 nucleotides matching TRBD1. J lost 7 bases, V lost 0 bases, and 9 bases had no gene match. The CDR3 runs to 16 residues. CDR1 and CDR2 (germline): SGHDN, FVKESK.

This rearrangement joins TRBV19 to TRBJ2-2; D may be TRBD1 (5 bases). Between the trimmed V and J ends, which lost 7 bases and 7 bases, there was a span of 19 bases. The germline V gene encodes CDR1 LNHDA and CDR2 SQIVND (reference sequence). The CDR3 loop spans 15 amino acids. CDR3 residues: CASTTDQGPHGELFF. CDR3 nucleotides: TGTGCCAGTACCACAGACCAGGGCCCCCACGGGGAGCTGTTTTTT.

This clone has just one count. The rearrangement uses TRBV19 and TRBJ1-4; 10 bases are shared with TRBD1. The CDR3 runs to 15 residues. The J segment lost 9 bases and the V segment lost 4 bases, leaving 8 bases of the junction unmatched. The germline V gene has CDR1 LNHDA and CDR2 SQIVND (reference sequence). The CDR3 spells CASSRTGGSEKKLFF. The CDR3 nucleotides read TGTGCCAGTAGTAGGACAGGGGGATCGGAGAAAAAACTGTTTTTT.

The chain employs TRBV7-3 and TRBJ2-2; D unclear. This CDR3 has 14 residues. Trimming cost V 4 bases and J 4 bases, with 10 bases left between them. Germline loops: CDR1 SGHTA, CDR2 FQGTGA. CDR3 amino acids: CASSSQAVTGELFF. CDR3 nucleotide sequence: TGTGCCAGCAGCTCCCAGGCAGTCACCGGGGAGCTGTTTTTT. Full variable domain (remainder filled in from reference TRBV7-3 and TRBJ2-2): GAGVSQTPSNKVTEKGKYVELRCDPISGHTALYWYRQSLGQGPEFLIYFQGTGAADDSGLPNDRFFAVRPEGSVSTLKIQRTERGDSAVYLCASSSQAVTGELFFGEGSRLTVL.

The gene calls are TRBV27 and TRBJ1-1, with D unresolved. The CDR3 spans 11 residues. Trimming took 6 bases from V and 6 from J, leaving 8 bases between them. Germline V gene lookup returns CDR1 MNHEY and CDR2 SMNVEV (reference sequence). The CDR3 DNA sequence: TGTGCCAGCAGCTCGGGTGCTGAAGCTTTCTTT. This codes for CASSSGAEAFF.

The chain joins TRBV7-2 to TRBJ1-5; 12 bases are a match to TRBD1. The germline V gene encodes CDR1 SGHTA and CDR2 FQGNSA. This CDR3 spans 15 amino acids. V lost 5 bases and J lost 7; bases outside the gene matches: 6. In nucleotides, the CDR3 is TGTGCCAGCAGCGACCGGGACAGGGGGCGACAGCCCCAGCATTTT. Its translation is CASSDRDRGRQPQHF. Full variable domain (outside the CDR3, taken from reference TRBV7-2 and TRBJ1-5): GAGVSQSPSNKVTEKGKDVELRCDPISGHTALYWYRQSLGQGLEFLIYFQGNSAPDKSGLPSDRFSAERTGGSVSTLTIQRTQQEDSAVYLCASSDRDRGRQPQHFGDGTRLSIL.

The chain combines TRBV6-6 with TRBJ1-5; TRBD1 matches at 7 bases. Germline assignment: CDR1 MNHNY and CDR2 SVGAGI (reference sequence). The CDR3 length is 16 residues. Losses at the gene ends were 6 bases for V and 0 bases for J; bases not matched to a gene: 8. The CDR3 sequence is CASRLRQGVSNQPQHF. The CDR3 nucleotides read TGTGCCAGCAGACTTAGACAGGGAGTTAGCAATCAGCCCCAGCATTTT.

The chain links TRBV4-1 to TRBJ1-1, with 7 bases matching TRBD1. With V trimmed by 4 bases and J by 0 bases, 2 bases remained unmatched. There are 14 residues in the CDR3. The germline V gene has CDR1 MGHRA and CDR2 YSYEKL. The CDR3 region has the DNA TGCGCCAGCAGCCGCGGGACAGTGAACACTGAAGCTTTCTTT. Protein sequence: CASSRGTVNTEAFF.

CDR3 region: CAISGTGGPSNYGYTF. CDR3 DNA sequence: TGTGCCATCAGTGGGACAGGGGGCCCATCTAACTATGGCTACACCTTC. The genes are TRBV10-3 and TRBJ1-2; TRBD1 matches 11 bases. This CDR3 has 16 residues. The V and J ends lost 4 bases and 0 bases, in that order; junction bases with no gene match: 4. The germline V gene has CDR1 ENHRY and CDR2 SYGVKD.

This sequence joins TRBV7-9 and TRBJ1-6; 8 bases agree with TRBD1. CDR1 is SEHNR and CDR2 is FQNEAQ in the germline V gene (reference sequence). The ends lost 4 bases at V and 6 bases at J; junction bases unmatched: 2. The CDR3 has 14 residues. CDR3 sequence (DNA): TGTGCCAGCAGCTGGACAGGGAGTAATTCACCCCTCCACTTT. It specifies CASSWTGSNSPLHF.

This clone was seen only once. The chain has TRBV9 and TRBJ2-1; TRBD2 might be the D (7 bases). Deletions cut 0 bases from V and 13 bases from J, with 23 bases between. There are 16 residues in the CDR3. Germline V lookup: CDR1 SGDLS, CDR2 YYNGEE. CDR3 in DNA: TGTGCCAGCAGCGTAGGATCGGTGGGGGGGGCGGCTGAACAGTTCTTC. It codes for CASSVGSVGGAAEQFF.

This chain uses TRBV2 with TRBJ1-1; a possible D gene is TRBD1 (6 bases). The CDR3 spans 13 residues. Germline V lookup: CDR1 SNHLY, CDR2 FYNNEI. Trimming stripped 6 bases from V and 0 bases from J, with 8 bases between. The CDR3 bases are TGTGCCAGCAGGCAGGGGATGAACACTGAAGCTTTCTTT. Amino acid sequence: CASRQGMNTEAFF.

V is TRBV24-1 and J is TRBJ2-2; TRBD1 matches 12 bases. Germline-derived CDR1 and CDR2 are KGHDR and SFDVKD. The J segment lost 4 bases and the V segment lost 2 bases, leaving 4 bases of the junction unmatched. The length of the CDR3 is 17 residues. The CDR3 DNA is TGTGCCACCAGTGATTGGGACAGGGGGCGGGGCACCGGGGAGCTGTTTTTT. It codes for CATSDWDRGRGTGELFF.

The gene calls are TRBV10-3 and TRBJ2-2; tentatively, D is TRBD2 (5 bases). The CDR3 is made up of 15 amino acids. V lost 4 bases, J lost 0 bases, and 9 bases lay in between. In germline, CDR1 is ENHRY, CDR2 SYGVKD. For the CDR3, the DNA is TGTGCCATCAGTGTGAGGGCCTCGAACACCGGGGAGCTGTTTTTT. As protein: CAISVRASNTGELFF.

The chain employs TRBV18 and TRBJ2-5; 9 bases fit TRBD2. Germline assignment: CDR1 KGHSH and CDR2 LQKENI. With V trimmed by 2 bases and J by 1 base, 5 bases remained unmatched. There are 16 residues in the CDR3. CDR3 residues: CASSPKPSGAQETQYF. The CDR3 bases are TGTGCCAGCTCACCAAAGCCTAGCGGGGCCCAAGAGACCCAGTACTTC.

This clone appeared a single time. The chain is built from TRBV6-5 and TRBJ1-1; D remains unclear. The CDR3 is made up of 14 amino acids. Germline V gives CDR1 MNHEY, CDR2 SVGAGI. The V end lost 6 bases, the J end lost 1 base, and 12 bases lay between the germline ends. DNA for the CDR3: TGTGCCAGCAGCCCCACTCGGGGGAACACTGAAGCTTTCTTT. Amino acid sequence: CASSPTRGNTEAFF.

The rearrangement uses TRBV13 and TRBJ2-2, with a possible D match to TRBD1 (5 bases). The CDR3 is 16 amino acids. V was trimmed by 0 bases and J by 0 bases, leaving 8 bases between them. Germline assignment: CDR1 PRHDT and CDR2 FYEKMQ (reference sequence). As DNA, the CDR3 is TGTGCCAGCAGCTTAGGGGGGCCCGCGAACACCGGGGAGCTGTTTTTT. It codes for CASSLGGPANTGELFF.

This chain connects TRBV11-2 to TRBJ1-6; TRBD1 agrees at 7 bases. In germline, CDR1 is SGHAT, CDR2 FQNNGV. J was trimmed by 7 bases and V by 3 bases; bases with no gene match: 6. This CDR3 comprises 15 residues. The CDR3 here is CASSFQQGTNSPLHF. The DNA of the CDR3 is TGTGCCAGCAGCTTCCAACAGGGGACAAATTCACCCCTCCACTTT.

CDR3 amino acids: CASSAGGAGNTIYF. CDR3 sequence (DNA): TGTGCCAGCAGCGCAGGGGGAGCTGGAAACACCATATATTTT. The chain combines TRBV5-4 with TRBJ1-3; TRBD1 matches at 7 bases. Per the germline V gene, CDR1 is SGHNT and CDR2 is YYREEE (reference sequence). After removal of 4 bases from V and 2 bases from J, the junction contained 3 bases not matched to a gene. CDR3 length equals 14 residues.

This chain connects TRBV19 to TRBJ2-3, with unresolved D. Trimming removed 4 bases at V and 2 bases at J, with 10 bases between. Germline V lookup: CDR1 LNHDA, CDR2 SQIVND (reference sequence). The CDR3 has 14 amino acids. CDR3 bases: TGTGCCAGTAGTAGACAAACACACACAGATACGCAGTATTTT. Protein product: CASSRQTHTDTQYF.

The rearrangement links TRBV11-1 to TRBJ2-5, with 9 bases aligning to TRBD1. J was trimmed by 3 bases and V by 1 base; bases with no gene match: 6. The CDR3 runs 16 residues. CDR1 and CDR2 (germline): SGHAT, FQDESV (reference sequence). The CDR3 bases are TGTGCCAGCAGCTTAGACCTGGGACAGGGAGAAGAGACCCAGTACTTC. The encoded protein is CASSLDLGQGEETQYF.

J is TRBJ2-7 and V is TRBV11-2; 8 nucleotides align to TRBD1. This CDR3 has 16 amino acids. Germline assignment: CDR1 SGHAT and CDR2 FQNNGV. Trimming removed 5 bases from V and 3 bases from J; junction bases left unmatched: 12. The CDR3 coding sequence is TGTGCCAGCAGCCCCAGGCGTGGGACAGGTCTCTACGAGCAGTACTTC. Residues: CASSPRRGTGLYEQYF.

The chain carries TRBV5-5 and TRBJ2-5; 7 bases are shared with TRBD2. The CDR3 is 15 residues long. V trimming: 3 bases; J trimming: 1 base; junction bases outside the gene matches: 6. Germline V CDR1 and CDR2: SGHKS, YYEKEE (reference sequence). CDR3 sequence: CASSWGGGRQETQYF. The CDR3 DNA is TGTGCCAGCAGCTGGGGGGGTGGCCGCCAAGAGACCCAGTACTTC.

The chain uses TRBV15 and TRBJ1-5; possibly TRBD1 for D (6 bases). Germline CDR1 is LNHNV and CDR2 is YYDKDF (reference sequence). This CDR3 has 14 residues. The germline V and J ends were trimmed by 3 bases and 5 bases, with 11 bases remaining between them. The CDR3 sequence is CATSRTGRDQPQHF. In DNA, the CDR3 is TGTGCCACCAGCAGGACAGGTAGGGATCAGCCCCAGCATTTT.

The rearrangement joins TRBV4-2 to TRBJ2-3; D is undetermined. Per the germline V gene, CDR1 is LGHNA and CDR2 is YNFKEQ. There are 15 residues in the CDR3. Deletions cut 0 bases from V and 3 bases from J, with 10 bases between. The CDR3 DNA follows: TGTGCCAGCAGCCAAGATCGAGGCCGTACAGATACGCAGTATTTT. It codes for CASSQDRGRTDTQYF.

The gene calls are TRBV5-1 and TRBJ2-5; 7 nucleotides align to TRBD1. Germline V CDR1 and CDR2: SGHRS, YFSETQ. V was clipped by 4 bases and J by 9 bases; unmatched bases: 12. The CDR3 length is 14 residues. CDR3: CASSGQGQPGPQYF. Here the CDR3 DNA reads TGCGCCAGCAGCGGGCAGGGACAGCCCGGACCCCAGTACTTC. Looking up the rest from reference TRBV5-1 and TRBJ2-5 gives the full variable domain: KAGVTQTPRYLIKTRGQQVTLSCSPISGHRSVSWYQQTPGQGLQFLFEYFSETQRNKGNFPGRFSGRQFSNSRSEMNVSTLELGDSALYLCASSGQGQPGPQYFGPGTRLLVL.